The entry below gives a single T cell receptor (beta chain) sequence along with its context. Only a few counts were recorded for this clonotype. The antigen this receptor binds is unknown. No base qualities exist here, and no much larger clone lies one base off it. The germline V gene (reference sequence) supplies CDR1 LNHNV and CDR2 YYDKDF. V is shortened by 0 bases, J by 4 bases, and the region joining them spans 9 bases. The CDR3 runs 14 residues from the cysteine to the phenylalanine. The retained sequence is limited to the CDR3, 42 bases, with the frame set at the first base. The sample belongs to a study of spatial heterogeneity in lung cancer (dated by TCRdb to the late 2010s). As for the study more broadly: Samples were obtained from approximately 77 patients with early-stage, untreated non-small cell lung cancer from the lung TRACERx cohort. Follow-up PBMC samples were sequenced whenever the samples were available, and the median time to follow-up was approximately 24 months after resection. More beta-chain than alpha-chain transcripts were consistently detected, likely reflecting higher beta-chain transcript abundance. In the raw uncorrected reads, each unique combination of TCR and UMI appeared on average more than ten times. The study quantitatively compared TCR alpha and beta repertoires across multiple tumor regions, matched nontumor lung and blood in non-small cell lung cancer. Nonsynonymous mutation counts, determined by whole-exome sequencing of tumor tissue, were related to features of the TCR repertoire. Both alpha and beta chains were TCR-sequenced in samples taken at surgery, namely 220 tumor regions, approximately 63 matched nontumor lung samples and 50 to 60 PBMC samples.

What the work shows at the level of the full study, not this receptor alone: Confirming at a functional level the hypothesis that regional TCRs recognize regional mutations was considered to require additional single-cell paired TCR alpha and beta sequencing. Only about 15 patients were included in comparisons of baseline and follow-up blood repertoires. Ubiquitous expanded tumor TCRs were detected in blood more often at tumor resection than at routine follow-up.

Library method: 5' RACE. Instrument on record: NextSeq 500. To allow correction of PCR and sequencing errors, the TCR library protocol tagged every TCR cDNA molecule with a unique molecular identifier. Concerning the study's data processing: TCR identification, UMI-based error correction and CDR3 extraction were performed with Decombinator tools. TCRs above a frequency of 2 per 1,000, corresponding to the top 1% of the tumor frequency distribution, were defined as expanded. Renyi diversity was computed with the R vegan package after each repertoire had been subsampled 100 times to 5,000 TCRs. To build CDR3 similarity networks, amino acid triplet string-kernel similarity was used, and CDR3s were connected when their pairwise similarity was above 0.82. Through fastp at Q25 and MiXCR, TCRdb rebuilt clones from the public reads, retaining in-frame beta chains. Identical CDR3 proteins give one entry, which carries the most common genes and DNA. The V and J calls were determined by TCRdb, not by the authors. Here the sample has about 120,000 distinct CDR3 sequences; roughly an eighth occur a single time. The ten largest clonotypes hold around 16% of the sample.

In light of the paper, this sample's time point label describes: blood at routine non-recurrence follow-up after resection. For TCR sequencing, whole RNA was extracted from tumor and nontumor lung tissue, or from cryopreserved PBMC samples, and no cell sorting was done. A patient was chosen for TCR sequencing only when enough RNA was available from at least two tumor regions. The starting material was PBMCs, obtained at follow-up. The clonotype was recovered from a male donor with early-stage non-small cell lung cancer. The chain links TRBV15 with TRBJ1-1; 5 matching bases give a weak D call of TRBD1. The base sequence is TGTGCCACCAGCAGAGATCGGAGGGGCACTGAAGCTTTCTTT. Translated, it reads CATSRDRRGTEAFF.